This T cell receptor beta chain was captured by sequencing in a study of immune heterogeneity within non-small cell lung tumors. Study-level background: In total, the tumors were 4 squamous cell carcinomas, around ten non-squamous carcinomas and 1 not otherwise specified.

Template material comprised bulk tumor genomic DNA at 500 to 650 ng per sample. Several far-apart biopsies were taken per primary tumor during surgery. Patients had untreated, newly diagnosed non-small cell lung cancer and underwent curative surgery. Trimming stripped 4 bases from V and 5 bases from J, with 8 bases between. Germline CDR1 and CDR2: SGHVS and FQNEAQ. The CDR3 contains 13 residues. TCR beta CDR3 amplification used multiplex PCR with 32 V and 13 J primers. TCRdb fed the multiplex PCR reads into MiXCR, producing one record per CDR3 protein. The sample yields approximately 4,500 distinct CDR3 sequences, roughly 25% seen once. This clonotype was counted a few times. What it recognizes is unknown. Study-wide results and caveats: Within each patient, tumor sites shared identical dominant CDR3 beta clonotypes and also held site-unique high-frequency clones.

This receptor was obtained from a man in his sixties with non-small cell lung cancer. The rearrangement uses TRBV7-8 and TRBJ2-2; D gene uncertain. Sequenced input: lung tumor tissue. The CDR3 here is CASSSHQTGELFF. The DNA of the CDR3 is TGTGCCAGCAGCTCGCACCAAACCGGGGAGCTGTTTTTT.